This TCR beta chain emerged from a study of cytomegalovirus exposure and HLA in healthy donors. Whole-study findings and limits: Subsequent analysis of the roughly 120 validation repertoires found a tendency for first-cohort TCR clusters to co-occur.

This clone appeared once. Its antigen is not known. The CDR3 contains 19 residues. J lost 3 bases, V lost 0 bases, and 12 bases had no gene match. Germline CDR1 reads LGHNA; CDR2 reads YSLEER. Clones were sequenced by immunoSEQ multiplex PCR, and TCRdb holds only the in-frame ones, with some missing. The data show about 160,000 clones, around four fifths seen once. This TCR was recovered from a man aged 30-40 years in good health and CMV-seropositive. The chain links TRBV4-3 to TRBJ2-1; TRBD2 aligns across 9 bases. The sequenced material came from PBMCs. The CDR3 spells CASSQDTVSGSGGYNEQFF. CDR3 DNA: TGCGCCAGCAGCCAAGATACGGTGTCTGGTAGCGGGGGCTACAATGAGCAGTTCTTC.